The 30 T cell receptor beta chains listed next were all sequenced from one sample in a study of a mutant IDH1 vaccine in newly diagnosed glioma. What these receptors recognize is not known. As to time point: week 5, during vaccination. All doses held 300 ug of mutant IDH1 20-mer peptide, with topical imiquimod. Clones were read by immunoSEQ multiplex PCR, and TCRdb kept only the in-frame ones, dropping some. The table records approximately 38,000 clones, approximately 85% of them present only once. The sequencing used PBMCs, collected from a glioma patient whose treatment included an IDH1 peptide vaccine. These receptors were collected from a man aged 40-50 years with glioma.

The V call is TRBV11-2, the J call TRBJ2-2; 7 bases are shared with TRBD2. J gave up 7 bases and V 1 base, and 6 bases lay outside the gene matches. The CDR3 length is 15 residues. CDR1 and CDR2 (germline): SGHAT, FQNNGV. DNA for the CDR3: TGTGCCAGCAGCTTAGTATATCGGGGGGTCGGGGAGCTGTTTTTT. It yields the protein CASSLVYRGVGELFF.

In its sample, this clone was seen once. The CDR3 here is CASSQSLRGGQPQHF. In nucleotides, the CDR3 is TGTGCCAGCAGCCAATCGTTGAGGGGGGGTCAGCCCCAGCATTTT. The chain is built from TRBV16 and TRBJ1-5, with D possibly being TRBD1 (6 bases). V lost 0 bases and J lost 6, with 12 bases in between. This CDR3 has 15 residues. In germline, CDR1 is KGHSY, CDR2 FQNENV.

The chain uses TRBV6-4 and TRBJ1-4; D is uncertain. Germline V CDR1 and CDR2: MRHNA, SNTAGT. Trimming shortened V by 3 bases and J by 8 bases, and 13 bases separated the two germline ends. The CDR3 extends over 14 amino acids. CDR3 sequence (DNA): TGTGCCAGCAGTGAATGGGCGTCCAGCGAAAAACTGTTTTTT. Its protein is CASSEWASSEKLFF.

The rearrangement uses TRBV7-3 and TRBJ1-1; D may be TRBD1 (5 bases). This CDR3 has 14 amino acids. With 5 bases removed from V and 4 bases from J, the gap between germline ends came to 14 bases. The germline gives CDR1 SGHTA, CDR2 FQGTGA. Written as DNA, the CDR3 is TGTGCCAGCAGCGAACAACCTGGGGGCACTGAAGCTTTCTTT. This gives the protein CASSEQPGGTEAFF. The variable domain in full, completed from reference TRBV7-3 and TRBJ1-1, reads GAGVSQTPSNKVTEKGKYVELRCDPISGHTALYWYRQSLGQGPEFLIYFQGTGAADDSGLPNDRFFAVRPEGSVSTLKIQRTERGDSAVYLCASSEQPGGTEAFFGQGTRLTVV.

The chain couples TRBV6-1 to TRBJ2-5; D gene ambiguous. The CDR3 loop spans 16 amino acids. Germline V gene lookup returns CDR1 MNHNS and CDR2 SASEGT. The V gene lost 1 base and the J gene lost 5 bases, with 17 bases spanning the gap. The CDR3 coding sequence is TGTGCCAGCAGTGAAGGAGATTGGGGAATACGGGAGACCCAGTACTTC. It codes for CASSEGDWGIRETQYF.

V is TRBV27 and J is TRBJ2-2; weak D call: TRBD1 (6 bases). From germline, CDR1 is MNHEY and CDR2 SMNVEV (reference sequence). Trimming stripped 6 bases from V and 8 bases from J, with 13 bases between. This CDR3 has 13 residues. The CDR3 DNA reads TGTGCCAGCAGCCCGACAGGTTTTGGGGAGCTGTTTTTT. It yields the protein CASSPTGFGELFF.

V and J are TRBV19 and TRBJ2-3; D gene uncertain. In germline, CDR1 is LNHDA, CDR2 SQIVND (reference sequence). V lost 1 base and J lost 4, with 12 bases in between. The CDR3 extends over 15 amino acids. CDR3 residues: CASSIGVVGADTQYF. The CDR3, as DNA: TGTGCCAGTAGTATAGGAGTAGTAGGTGCAGATACGCAGTATTTT.

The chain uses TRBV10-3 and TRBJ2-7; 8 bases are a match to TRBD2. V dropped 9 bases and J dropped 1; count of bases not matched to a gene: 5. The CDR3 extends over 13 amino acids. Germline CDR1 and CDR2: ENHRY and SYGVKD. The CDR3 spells CAILAGGSYEQYF. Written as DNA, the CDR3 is TGTGCCATTCTAGCGGGTGGGTCCTACGAGCAGTACTTC.

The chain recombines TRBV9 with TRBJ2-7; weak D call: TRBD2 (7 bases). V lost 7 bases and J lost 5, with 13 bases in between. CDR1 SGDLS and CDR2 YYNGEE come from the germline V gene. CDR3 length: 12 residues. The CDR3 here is CASGGGINEQYF. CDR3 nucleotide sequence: TGTGCCAGCGGGGGGGGCATCAACGAGCAGTACTTC.

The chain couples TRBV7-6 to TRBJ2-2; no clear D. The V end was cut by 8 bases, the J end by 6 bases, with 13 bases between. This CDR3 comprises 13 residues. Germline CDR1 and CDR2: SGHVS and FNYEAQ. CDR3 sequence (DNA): TGTGCCAGCGCGAGACGAAACCCCGGGGAGCTGTTTTTT. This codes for CASARRNPGELFF.

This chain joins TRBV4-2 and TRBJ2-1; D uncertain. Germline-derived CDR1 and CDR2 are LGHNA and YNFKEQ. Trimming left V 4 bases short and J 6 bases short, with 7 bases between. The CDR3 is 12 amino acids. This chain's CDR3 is CASSPVSNEQFF. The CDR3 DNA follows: TGTGCCAGCAGCCCCGTTAGCAATGAGCAGTTCTTC.

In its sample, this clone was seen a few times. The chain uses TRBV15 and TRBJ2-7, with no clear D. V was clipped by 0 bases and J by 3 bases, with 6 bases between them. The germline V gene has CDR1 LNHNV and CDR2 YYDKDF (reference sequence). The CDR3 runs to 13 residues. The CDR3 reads CATSRDYGYEQYF. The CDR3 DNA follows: TGTGCCACCAGCAGAGATTATGGCTACGAGCAGTACTTC.

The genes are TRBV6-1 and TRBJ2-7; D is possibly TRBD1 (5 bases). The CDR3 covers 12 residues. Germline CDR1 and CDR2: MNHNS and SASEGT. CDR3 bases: TGTGCCAGCAGTGAAGCTAATCGAGACAGAGAAGTC. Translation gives CASSEANRDREV.

The CDR3 protein is CASSNLRGPIKDTIYF. Here the CDR3 DNA reads TGTGCCAGCTCAAACCTTCGGGGCCCGATTAAGGACACCATATATTTT. The chain recombines TRBV18 with TRBJ1-3; a weak D match, TRBD1 (5 bases). CDR1 and CDR2 (germline): KGHSH, LQKENI. The CDR3 contains 16 residues. V lost 5 bases and J 8 bases, leaving 22 bases between the germline ends. The full variable domain, completed using reference TRBV18 and TRBJ1-3, is NAGVMQNPRHLVRRRGQEARLRCSPMKGHSHVYWYRQLPEEGLKFMVYLQKENIIDESGMPKERFSAEFPKEGPSILRIQQVVRGDSAAYFCASSNLRGPIKDTIYFGEGSWLTVV.

In DNA, the CDR3 is TGCGCCAGCAGCTTGCGGGCAGGGGGCGAGGGCTACACCTTC. Encoded protein: CASSLRAGGEGYTF. V usage is TRBV5-1 and J usage is TRBJ1-2, with TRBD1 matching over 8 bases. V dropped 1 base and J dropped 8; count of bases not matched to a gene: 7. Germline CDR1 is SGHRS and CDR2 is YFSETQ. There are 14 residues in the CDR3.

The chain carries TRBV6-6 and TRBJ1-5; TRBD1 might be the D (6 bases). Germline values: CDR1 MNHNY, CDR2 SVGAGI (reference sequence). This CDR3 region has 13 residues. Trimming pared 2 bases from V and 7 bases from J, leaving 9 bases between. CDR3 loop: CASSYAQGQPQHF. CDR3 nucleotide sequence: TGTGCCAGCAGTTACGCCCAGGGGCAGCCCCAGCATTTT.

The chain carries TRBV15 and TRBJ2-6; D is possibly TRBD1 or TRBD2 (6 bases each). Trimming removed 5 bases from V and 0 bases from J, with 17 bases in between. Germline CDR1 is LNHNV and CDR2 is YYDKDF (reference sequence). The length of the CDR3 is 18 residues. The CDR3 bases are TGTGCCACCAGCTTCACCCCCGGGGGCCTCTCTGGGGCCAACGTCCTGACTTTC. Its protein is CATSFTPGGLSGANVLTF.

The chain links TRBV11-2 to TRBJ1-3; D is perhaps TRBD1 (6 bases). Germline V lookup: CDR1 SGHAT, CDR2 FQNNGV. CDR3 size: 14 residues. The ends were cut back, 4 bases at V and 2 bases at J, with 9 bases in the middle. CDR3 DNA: TGTGCCAGCAGCTCCGGGACACCTGGAAACACCATATATTTT. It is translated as CASSSGTPGNTIYF.

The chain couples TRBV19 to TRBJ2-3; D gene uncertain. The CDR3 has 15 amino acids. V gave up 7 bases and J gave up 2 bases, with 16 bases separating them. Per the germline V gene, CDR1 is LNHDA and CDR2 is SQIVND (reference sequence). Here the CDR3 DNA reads TGTGCCAGTACGGAAAGTCAGTATTACACAGATACGCAGTATTTT. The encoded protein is CASTESQYYTDTQYF.

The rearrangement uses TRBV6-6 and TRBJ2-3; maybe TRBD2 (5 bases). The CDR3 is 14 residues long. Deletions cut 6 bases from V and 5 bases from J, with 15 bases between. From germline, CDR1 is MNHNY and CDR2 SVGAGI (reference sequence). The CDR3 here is CASSLAQRVDTQYF. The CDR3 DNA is TGTGCCAGCAGCCTAGCTCAGAGGGTAGATACGCAGTATTTT.

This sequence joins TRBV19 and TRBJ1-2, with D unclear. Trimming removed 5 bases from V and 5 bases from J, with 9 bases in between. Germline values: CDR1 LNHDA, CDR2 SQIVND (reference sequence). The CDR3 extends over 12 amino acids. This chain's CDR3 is CASSQDTYGYTF. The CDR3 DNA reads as TGTGCCAGTAGTCAAGACACATATGGCTACACCTTC.

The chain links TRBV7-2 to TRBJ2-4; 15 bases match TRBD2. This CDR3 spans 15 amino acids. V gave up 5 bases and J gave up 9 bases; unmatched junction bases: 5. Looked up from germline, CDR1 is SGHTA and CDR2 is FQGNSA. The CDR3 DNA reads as TGTGCCAGCAGCCCGCGGACTAGCGGGGGGGGCATTCAGTACTTC. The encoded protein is CASSPRTSGGGIQYF.

Here the CDR3 DNA reads TGTGCCAGCAGCTTTTATTCCGATGAGCAGTTCTTC. Translation: CASSFYSDEQFF. The rearrangement uses TRBV7-9 and TRBJ2-1; D uncertain. Germline V gives CDR1 SEHNR, CDR2 FQNEAQ (reference sequence). CDR3 length equals 12 residues. With 3 bases removed from V and 8 bases from J, the gap between germline ends came to 8 bases.

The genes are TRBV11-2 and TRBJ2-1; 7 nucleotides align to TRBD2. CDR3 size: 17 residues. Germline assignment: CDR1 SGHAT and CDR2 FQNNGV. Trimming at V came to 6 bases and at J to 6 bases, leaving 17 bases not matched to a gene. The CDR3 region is CASSSVLGSGTGNEQFF. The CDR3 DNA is TGTGCCAGCAGTTCGGTCCTGGGCAGCGGGACGGGCAATGAGCAGTTCTTC.

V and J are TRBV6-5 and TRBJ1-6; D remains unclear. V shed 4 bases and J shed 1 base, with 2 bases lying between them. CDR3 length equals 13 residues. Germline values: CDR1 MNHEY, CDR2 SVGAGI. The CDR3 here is CASSSSYNSPLHF. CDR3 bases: TGTGCCAGCAGTTCGTCCTATAATTCACCCCTCCACTTT.

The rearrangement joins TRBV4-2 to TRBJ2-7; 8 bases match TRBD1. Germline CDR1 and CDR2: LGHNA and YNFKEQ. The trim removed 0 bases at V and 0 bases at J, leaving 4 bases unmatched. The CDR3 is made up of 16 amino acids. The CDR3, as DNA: TGTGCCAGCAGCCAAGATCGTACAGGGGGCTCCTACGAGCAGTACTTC. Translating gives CASSQDRTGGSYEQYF.

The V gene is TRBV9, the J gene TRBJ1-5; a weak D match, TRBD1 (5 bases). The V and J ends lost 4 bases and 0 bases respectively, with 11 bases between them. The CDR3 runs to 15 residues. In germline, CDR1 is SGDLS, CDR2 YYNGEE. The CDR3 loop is CASSKGRDSNQPQHF. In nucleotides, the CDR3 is TGTGCCAGCAGCAAGGGGAGGGATAGCAATCAGCCCCAGCATTTT.

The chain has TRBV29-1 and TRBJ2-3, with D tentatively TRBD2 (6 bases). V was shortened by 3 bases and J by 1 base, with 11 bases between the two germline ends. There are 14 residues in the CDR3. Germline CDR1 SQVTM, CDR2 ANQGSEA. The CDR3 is CSVERRGGTDTQYF. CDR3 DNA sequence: TGCAGCGTTGAGCGGAGGGGAGGCACAGATACGCAGTATTTT.

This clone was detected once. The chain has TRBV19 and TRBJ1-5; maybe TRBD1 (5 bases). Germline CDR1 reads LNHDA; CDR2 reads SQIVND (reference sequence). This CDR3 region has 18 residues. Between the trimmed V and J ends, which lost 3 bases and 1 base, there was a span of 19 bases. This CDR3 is CASSITARVGVSNQPQHF. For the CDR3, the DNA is TGTGCCAGTAGTATCACGGCCAGGGTGGGGGTAAGCAATCAGCCCCAGCATTTT.

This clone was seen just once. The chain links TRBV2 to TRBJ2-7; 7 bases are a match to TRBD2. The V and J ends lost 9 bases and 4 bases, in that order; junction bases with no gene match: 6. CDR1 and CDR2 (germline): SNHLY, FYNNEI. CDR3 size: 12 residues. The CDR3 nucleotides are TGTGCCAGATCCGGACTAGGGTACGAGCAGTACTTC. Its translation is CARSGLGYEQYF.